A single sample gave rise to the 20 T cell receptor beta chains below, sequenced in a study of T cell responses to AZD1222 COVID-19 vaccine (dated by TCRdb to the early 2020s). The library was generated by the immunoSEQ multiplex PCR assay. TCRdb took this table from immuneACCESS and kept in-frame rearrangements with V and J called. Such tables lack part of the clones; where checked against another copy, unresolved V genes explain under half of the gap, and the rest is unexplained. The sample table shows 150,000 to 200,000 clones, and about nine tenths are seen once. Of the sample, less than 3% falls within the top ten clones. The time point label corresponds to: baseline before first vaccination. The sample's treatment or condition label is to be understood as: meningococcal conjugate vaccine given as trial control. Sequenced material: peripheral blood, taken on day 0 of MenACWY control vaccination. The receptors derive from an adult in good health.

This clone came up a few times. The rearrangement joins TRBV6-5 to TRBJ1-4, with no clear D. The CDR3 length is 13 residues. V dropped 10 bases and J dropped 3 bases, with 12 bases sitting between them. Germline CDR1 and CDR2: MNHEY and SVGAGI. For the CDR3, the DNA is TGTGCCACCGGGGTCCGGCCTAATGAAAAACTGTTTTTT. It encodes CATGVRPNEKLFF.

This chain links TRBV28 with TRBJ2-7; 7 bases are a match to TRBD1. CDR1 is MDHEN and CDR2 is SYDVKM in the germline V gene. The CDR3 has 14 residues. The V segment lost 5 bases and the J segment 0 bases; nucleotides outside the gene matches: 4. The DNA for the CDR3 is TGTGCCAGCAGTCCCCGGGACAGCTCCTACGAGCAGTACTTC. It specifies CASSPRDSSYEQYF.

The V call is TRBV6-5, the J call TRBJ1-4, with D hard to call. This CDR3 has 11 amino acids. Germline V gives CDR1 MNHEY, CDR2 SVGAGI. Trimming took off 0 bases at V and 12 bases at J, with 5 bases between the two ends. CDR3: CASSYSEELFF. Written as DNA, the CDR3 is TGTGCCAGCAGTTACTCGGAGGAACTGTTTTTT.

The genes are TRBV4-1 and TRBJ1-5, with D uncertain. Germline CDR1 and CDR2: MGHRA and YSYEKL. The CDR3 is made up of 14 amino acids. V lost 6 bases and J lost 6, with 15 bases in between. The CDR3 spells CASSLTEGVQPQHF. The CDR3 DNA reads as TGCGCCAGCAGTCTGACTGAGGGTGTTCAGCCCCAGCATTTT.

The chain joins TRBV19 to TRBJ1-2, with 7 bases aligning to TRBD1. Germline CDR1 LNHDA, CDR2 SQIVND (reference sequence). V was clipped by 5 bases and J by 4 bases; unmatched bases: 4. This CDR3 has 13 amino acids. Written as DNA, the CDR3 is TGTGCCAGTAGTTCGACAGGGACCTATGGCTACACCTTC. It is translated as CASSSTGTYGYTF.

The chain is built from TRBV9 and TRBJ2-3; 9 nucleotides match TRBD2. The CDR3 is made up of 15 amino acids. J was trimmed by 4 bases and V by 1 base; bases with no gene match: 4. Germline lookup yields CDR1 SGDLS and CDR2 YYNGEE. The CDR3 sequence: CASSVSGRWSDTQYF. Written as DNA, the CDR3 is TGTGCCAGCAGCGTAAGCGGGAGGTGGTCAGATACGCAGTATTTT.

This sequence joins TRBV5-1 and TRBJ1-3; D perhaps matches TRBD1 (6 bases). There are 14 residues in the CDR3. Per the germline V gene, CDR1 is SGHRS and CDR2 is YFSETQ. The V and J ends lost 0 bases and 2 bases respectively, with 6 bases between them. The CDR3 region is CASSLAGAGNTIYF. The DNA for the CDR3 is TGCGCCAGCAGCTTGGCAGGGGCTGGAAACACCATATATTTT.

This clone was observed a handful of times. The chain couples TRBV19 to TRBJ2-7, with 8 bases that match TRBD1. Looked up from germline, CDR1 is LNHDA and CDR2 is SQIVND (reference sequence). The V gene end was trimmed by 9 bases and the J gene end by 4 bases; junction bases not matched to a gene: 11. The CDR3 is made up of 14 amino acids. The CDR3 nucleotides read TGTGCCAGCGATTCCGGGACAGGCCTTTACGAGCAGTACTTC. This codes for CASDSGTGLYEQYF.

This clone occurred once. This sequence joins TRBV5-1 and TRBJ1-1, with TRBD1 matching over 7 bases. Looked up from germline, CDR1 is SGHRS and CDR2 is YFSETQ. Losses at the gene ends were 0 bases for V and 5 bases for J; bases not matched to a gene: 13. CDR3 size: 17 residues. The CDR3, as DNA: TGCGCCAGCAGCTTGGACGCGCGACAGGGTGGGGCAACTGAAGCTTTCTTT. Protein sequence: CASSLDARQGGATEAFF.

The chain links TRBV5-1 to TRBJ1-2, with TRBD1 matching over 7 bases. V lost 0 bases to trimming and J lost 2 bases; unmatched junction nucleotides: 1. The germline V gene has CDR1 SGHRS and CDR2 YFSETQ. The CDR3 extends over 14 amino acids. DNA of the CDR3: TGCGCCAGCAGCTTGGCGGGACAGAACTATGGCTACACCTTC. Its protein product is CASSLAGQNYGYTF.

DNA of the CDR3: TGTGCCAGCAGGCGAGGGTCCTACGAGCAGTACTTC. This encodes CASRRGSYEQYF. J is TRBJ2-7 and V is TRBV25-1; the D gene is possibly TRBD2 (5 bases). Germline V gene lookup returns CDR1 MGHDK and CDR2 SYGVNS. This CDR3 region has 12 residues. V was shortened by 6 bases and J by 1 base, with 7 bases between the two germline ends.

V is TRBV30 and J is TRBJ1-5; 11 nucleotides align to TRBD1. CDR1 GTSNPN and CDR2 SVGIG come from the germline V gene (reference sequence). With V trimmed by 2 bases and J by 4 bases, 7 bases remained unmatched. This CDR3 comprises 16 residues. The CDR3 loop is CAWSTLGTGGNQPQHF. As DNA, the CDR3 is TGTGCCTGGAGTACCCTCGGGACAGGGGGGAATCAGCCCCAGCATTTT.

Only one count was recorded for this clone. This rearrangement joins TRBV25-1 to TRBJ2-3, with 11 nucleotides matching TRBD2. V trimming: 5 bases; J trimming: 3 bases; junction bases outside the gene matches: 10. Germline CDR1 MGHDK, CDR2 SYGVNS. The CDR3 totals 17 residues. The CDR3 region is CASSPQSSGGSTDTQYF. The CDR3 DNA reads as TGTGCCAGCAGTCCCCAGTCTAGCGGGGGGTCTACAGATACGCAGTATTTT.

The CDR3 DNA follows: TGTGCCACCAGCATCGGACAGGGTGAAGATCAGCCCCAGCATTTT. It codes for CATSIGQGEDQPQHF. J is TRBJ1-5 and V is TRBV15; TRBD1 matches at 8 bases. Germline V lookup: CDR1 LNHNV, CDR2 YYDKDF (reference sequence). The CDR3 runs 15 residues. V shed 4 bases, J shed 5 bases, and the junction held 7 bases outside the gene matches.

This clone showed up many times. The chain couples TRBV18 to TRBJ1-3; no reliable D call. The CDR3 contains 16 residues. V was trimmed by 0 bases and J by 0 bases, leaving 9 bases between them. The germline V gene encodes CDR1 KGHSH and CDR2 LQKENI. DNA for the CDR3: TGTGCCAGCTCACCACCCCTCACAAGCTCTGGAAACACCATATATTTT. Its translation: CASSPPLTSSGNTIYF.

This clone was seen only once. The V call is TRBV19, the J call TRBJ1-5; TRBD1 agrees at 10 bases. This CDR3 has 17 amino acids. V lost 8 bases and J lost 7; bases outside the gene matches: 17. Germline values: CDR1 LNHDA, CDR2 SQIVND (reference sequence). The CDR3 DNA follows: TGTGCCAGTTCGTACCGGGACAGGGGAAGATACCCCCAGCCCCAGCATTTT. It codes for CASSYRDRGRYPQPQHF.

The chain uses TRBV3-1 (or the pseudogene TRBV3-2) and TRBJ2-1, with 9 bases lining up with TRBD2. Germline V gives CDR1 LGHDT, CDR2 YNNKEL (reference sequence). This CDR3 is built from 15 residues. J lost 6 bases, V lost 5 bases, and 8 bases had no gene match. The CDR3 nucleotides are TGTGCCAGCAGCGGACTAGCGCTGTCGGGCAATGAGCAGTTCTTC. Residues: CASSGLALSGNEQFF.

The J gene is TRBJ1-3, the V gene TRBV6-5; D might be TRBD1 (5 bases). The ends were cut back, 2 bases at V and 4 bases at J, with 12 bases in the middle. Germline CDR1 MNHEY, CDR2 SVGAGI. CDR3 length: 15 amino acids. CDR3 sequence: CASSYEGVHGNTIYF. CDR3 nucleotide sequence: TGTGCCAGCAGTTACGAAGGGGTGCACGGAAACACCATATATTTT.

The chain links TRBV13 to TRBJ1-6; TRBD1 aligns across 8 bases. Per germline, CDR1 PRHDT and CDR2 FYEKMQ (reference sequence). Trimming at V came to 6 bases and at J to 7 bases, leaving 5 bases not matched to a gene. The CDR3 runs 14 residues. CDR3: CASRNTGGNSPLHF. DNA for the CDR3: TGTGCCAGCAGAAACACAGGGGGAAATTCACCCCTCCACTTT.

The chain links TRBV27 to TRBJ2-7; TRBD2 aligns across 9 bases. Germline loops: CDR1 MNHEY, CDR2 SMNVEV (reference sequence). The ends lost 1 base at V and 2 bases at J; junction bases unmatched: 0. The CDR3 length is 14 residues. The CDR3 nucleotides read TGTGCCAGCAGTTTATTAGCGGGGGCCTACGAGCAGTACTTC. It specifies CASSLLAGAYEQYF.